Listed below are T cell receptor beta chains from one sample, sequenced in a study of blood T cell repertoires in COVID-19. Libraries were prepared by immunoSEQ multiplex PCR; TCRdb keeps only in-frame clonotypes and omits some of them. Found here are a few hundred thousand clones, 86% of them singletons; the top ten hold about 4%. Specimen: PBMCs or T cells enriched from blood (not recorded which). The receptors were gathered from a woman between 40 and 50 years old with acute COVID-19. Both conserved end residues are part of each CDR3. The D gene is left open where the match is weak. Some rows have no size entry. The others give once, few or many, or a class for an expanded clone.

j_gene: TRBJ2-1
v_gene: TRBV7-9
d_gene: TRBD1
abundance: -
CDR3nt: TGTGCCAGCCTGTACGACAGGGGATCAGGGGAGCAGTTCTTC
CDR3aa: CASLYDRGSGEQFF

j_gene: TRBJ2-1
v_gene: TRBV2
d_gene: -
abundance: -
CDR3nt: TGTGCCAGCAGTGAACTAGTCGGGGGAACATACAATGAGCAGTTCTTC
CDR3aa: CASSELVGGTYNEQFF

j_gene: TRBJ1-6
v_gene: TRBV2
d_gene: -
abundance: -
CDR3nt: TGTGCCAGCAGTGCTCAGCGGACCGCTTATAATTCACCCCTCCACTTT
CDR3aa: CASSAQRTAYNSPLHF

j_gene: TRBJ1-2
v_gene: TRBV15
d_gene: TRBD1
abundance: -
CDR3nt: TGTGCCACCAGCAGAGATCTTTTCGGGACAGGGGCGGATTCTGGCTACACCTTC
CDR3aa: CATSRDLFGTGADSGYTF

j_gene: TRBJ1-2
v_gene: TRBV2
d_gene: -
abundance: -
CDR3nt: TGTGCCAGCAGTGTTGACAGCGAAAACTATGGCTACACCTTC
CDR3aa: CASSVDSENYGYTF

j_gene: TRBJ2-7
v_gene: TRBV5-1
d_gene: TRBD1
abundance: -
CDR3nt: TGCGCCAGCAGCTCCTACTCACAGGGGGTCGAGCAGTACTTC
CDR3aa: CASSSYSQGVEQYF

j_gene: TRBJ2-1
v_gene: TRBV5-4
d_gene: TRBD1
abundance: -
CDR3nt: TGTGCCAGCAGCCCACCCCGGGACAGATACAATGAGCAGTTCTTC
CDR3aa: CASSPPRDRYNEQFF

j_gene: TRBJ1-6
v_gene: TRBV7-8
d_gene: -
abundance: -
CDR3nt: TGTGCCAGCAGCTGGGCTCCAGGGGATAATTCACCCCTCCACTTT
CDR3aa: CASSWAPGDNSPLHF

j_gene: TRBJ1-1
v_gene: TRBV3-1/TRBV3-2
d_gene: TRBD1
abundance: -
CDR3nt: TGTGCCAGCAGCCGCGGGACAGGAAACACTGAAGCTTTCTTT
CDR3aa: CASSRGTGNTEAFF

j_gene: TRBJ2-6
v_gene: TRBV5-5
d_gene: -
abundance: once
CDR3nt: TGTGCCAGCAGCTTGCAAGTGGCCAGGTCCGGGGCCAACGTCCTGACTTTC
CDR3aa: CASSLQVARSGANVLTF

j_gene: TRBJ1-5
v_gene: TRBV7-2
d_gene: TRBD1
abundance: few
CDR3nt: TGTGCCAGCAGCTTGCGAGGGGGCAGGGAGCCCCAGCATTTT
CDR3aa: CASSLRGGREPQHF

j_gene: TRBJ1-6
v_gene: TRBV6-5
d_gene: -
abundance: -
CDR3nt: TGTGCCAGCAGTTACTCCAGTTATTCACCCCTCCACTTT
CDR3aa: CASSYSSYSPLHF

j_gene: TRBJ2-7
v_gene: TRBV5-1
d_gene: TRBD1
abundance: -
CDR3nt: TGCGCCAGCAGCTTCGGGACAGGGGGTTACGAGCAGTACTTC
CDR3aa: CASSFGTGGYEQYF

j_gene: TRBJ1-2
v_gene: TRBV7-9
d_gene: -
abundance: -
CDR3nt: TGTGCCAGCAGCTTTAGGACTCTTAGAGGCTACACCTTC
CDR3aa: CASSFRTLRGYTF

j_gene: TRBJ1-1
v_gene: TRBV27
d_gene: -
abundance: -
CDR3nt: TGTGCCAGCAGTTTAGAGGCAGGGGTTCGGGCTGAAGCTTTCTTT
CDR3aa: CASSLEAGVRAEAFF

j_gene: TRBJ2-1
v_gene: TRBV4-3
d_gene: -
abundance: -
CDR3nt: TGCGCCAGCAGCCAAGATGTGGCTAGCGACGCCTACAATGAGCAGTTCTTC
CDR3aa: CASSQDVASDAYNEQFF

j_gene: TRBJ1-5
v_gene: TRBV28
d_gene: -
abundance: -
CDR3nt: TGTGCCAGCAGTCTACCAGGGATTAGCAATCAGCCCCAGCATTTT
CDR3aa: CASSLPGISNQPQHF

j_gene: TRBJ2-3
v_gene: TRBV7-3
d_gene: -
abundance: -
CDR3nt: TGTGCCAGCAGCCTCAATCCGGGCTTCCCAATCGGGGTAGATACGCAGTATTTT
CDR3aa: CASSLNPGFPIGVDTQYF

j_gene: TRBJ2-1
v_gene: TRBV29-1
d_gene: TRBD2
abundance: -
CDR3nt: TGCAGCGTGGGGGGACTAGCGGGGTACAATGAGCAGTTCTTC
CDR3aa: CSVGGLAGYNEQFF

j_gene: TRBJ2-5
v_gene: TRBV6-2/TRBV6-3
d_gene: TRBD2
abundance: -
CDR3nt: TGTGCCAGCAGTCGGGGAGGGGAGACCCAGTACTTC
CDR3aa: CASSRGGETQYF

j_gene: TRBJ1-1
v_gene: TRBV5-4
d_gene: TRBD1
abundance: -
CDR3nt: TGTGCCAGCAGCTTGCAGGGGGCTGTCACTGAAGCTTTCTTT
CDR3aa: CASSLQGAVTEAFF

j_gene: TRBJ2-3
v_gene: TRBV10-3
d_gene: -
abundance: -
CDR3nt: TGTGCCATCAGTGAGGTTGCGGGAGATACGCAGTATTTT
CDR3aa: CAISEVAGDTQYF

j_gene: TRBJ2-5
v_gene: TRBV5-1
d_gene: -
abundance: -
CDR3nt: TGCGCCAGCAGCCCGAAGGGGGTTCGTGTCCCCCCTCTCCAAGAGACCCAGTACTTC
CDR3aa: CASSPKGVRVPPLQETQYF

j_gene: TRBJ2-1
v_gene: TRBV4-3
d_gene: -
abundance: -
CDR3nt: TGCGCCAGCAGCCAAGATTTGTTCGGGGAGCAGTTCTTC
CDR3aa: CASSQDLFGEQFF

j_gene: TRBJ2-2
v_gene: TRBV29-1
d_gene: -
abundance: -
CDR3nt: TGCAGCGTTAGATATGGGACTGCAAACACCGGGGAGCTGTTTTTT
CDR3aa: CSVRYGTANTGELFF

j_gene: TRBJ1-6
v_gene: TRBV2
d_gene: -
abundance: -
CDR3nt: TGTGCCAGCAGTAGGACAGAGCATAATTCACCCCTCCACTTT
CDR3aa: CASSRTEHNSPLHF

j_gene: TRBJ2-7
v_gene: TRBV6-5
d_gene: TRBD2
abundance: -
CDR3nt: TGTGCCAGCGGGAGGGAGGCCTCCTACGAGCAGTACTTC
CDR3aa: CASGREASYEQYF